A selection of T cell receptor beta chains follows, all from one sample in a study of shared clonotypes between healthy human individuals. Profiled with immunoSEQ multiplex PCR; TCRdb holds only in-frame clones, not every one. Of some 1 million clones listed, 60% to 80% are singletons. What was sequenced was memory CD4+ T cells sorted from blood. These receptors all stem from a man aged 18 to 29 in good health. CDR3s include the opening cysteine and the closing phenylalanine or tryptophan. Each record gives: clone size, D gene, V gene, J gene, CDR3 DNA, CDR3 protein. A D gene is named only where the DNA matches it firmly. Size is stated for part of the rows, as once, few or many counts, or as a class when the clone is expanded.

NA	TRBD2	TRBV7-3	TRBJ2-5	TGTGCCAGCAGCCCCTCCCGGGGGGGGAAAGAGACCCAGTACTTC	CASSPSRGGKETQYF
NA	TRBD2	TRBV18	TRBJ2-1	TGTGCCAGCTCGTCTCTACTAGCGGGGGGGCTAAATGAGCAGTTCTTC	CASSSLLAGGLNEQFF
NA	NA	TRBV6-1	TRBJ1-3	TGTGCCAGCAGCCCCCGTCTAGTCTCTGGAAACACCATATATTTT	CASSPRLVSGNTIYF
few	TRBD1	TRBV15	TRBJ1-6	TGTGCCACCAGCCCTTGGACAGGGGTGGAATCACCCCTCCACTTT	CATSPWTGVESPLHF
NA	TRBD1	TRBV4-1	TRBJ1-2	TGCGCCAGCAGCCAAGACATAGGACAGGGGAACTATGGCTACACCTTC	CASSQDIGQGNYGYTF
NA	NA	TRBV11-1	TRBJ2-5	TGTGCCAGCAGCCCCTTTGGGGGGATAGGAGAGACCCAGTACTTC	CASSPFGGIGETQYF
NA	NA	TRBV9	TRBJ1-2	TGTGCCAGCAGCGTTACAGGGAGTCATGGCTACACCTTC	CASSVTGSHGYTF
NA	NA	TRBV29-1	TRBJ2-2	TGCAGCGCTGCTAGCGCTGCGAACACCGGGGAGCTGTTTTTT	CSAASAANTGELFF
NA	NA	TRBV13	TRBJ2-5	TGTGCCAGCAGCCCATCGGGGGCGATGGTCCAAGAGACCCAGTACTTC	CASSPSGAMVQETQYF
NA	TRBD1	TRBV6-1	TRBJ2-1	TGTGCCAGCAGTGAAGGTAAAGTCGGAAGGGGGCGAACCTTCTACAATGAGCAGTTCTTC	CASSEGKVGRGRTFYNEQFF
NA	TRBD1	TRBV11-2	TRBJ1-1	TGTGCCAGCAGCTCGGGACAGGGGACTGAAGCTTTCTTT	CASSSGQGTEAFF
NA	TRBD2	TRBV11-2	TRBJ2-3	TGTGCCACCGCGCTGGGCGGGAGAGTGACAGATACGCAGTATTTT	CATALGGRVTDTQYF
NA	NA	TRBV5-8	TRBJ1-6	TGTGCCAGCAGCCCCCACCGGGGTTCACCCCTCCACTTT	CASSPHRGSPLHF
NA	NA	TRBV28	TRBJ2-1	TGTGCCAGCACCGACAGAAATTACAATGAGCAGTTCTTC	CASTDRNYNEQFF
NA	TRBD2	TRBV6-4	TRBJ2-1	TGTGCCAGCAGTGAAGGGCTAGCGGGATACAATGAGCAGTTCTTC	CASSEGLAGYNEQFF
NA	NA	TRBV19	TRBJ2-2	TGTGCCAGTAGAAGTCGGGGAGACACCGGGGAGCTGTTTTTT	CASRSRGDTGELFF
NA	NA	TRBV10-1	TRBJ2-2	TGCGCCAGCAGTAAACAGGTCACCGGGGAGCTGTTTTTT	CASSKQVTGELFF
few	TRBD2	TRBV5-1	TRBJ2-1	TGCGCCACCTCCCCGGCGGGGGGGCCCTACAATGAGCAGTTCTTC	CATSPAGGPYNEQFF
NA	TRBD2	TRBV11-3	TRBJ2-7	TGTGCCAGCAGCCCGACTAGCGGAAGCTACGAGCAGTACTTC	CASSPTSGSYEQYF
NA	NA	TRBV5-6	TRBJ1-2	TGTGCCAGCAGCTTGGGGGCGTCCTATGGCTACACCTTC	CASSLGASYGYTF
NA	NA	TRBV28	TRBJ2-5	TGTGCCAGCCAGAGCCAGGGACTTGGAGAAGAGACCCAGTACTTC	CASQSQGLGEETQYF
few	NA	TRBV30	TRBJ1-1	TGTGCCTGGAGTGTACAAGAGAACACTGAAGCTTTCTTT	CAWSVQENTEAFF
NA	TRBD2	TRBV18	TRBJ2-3	TGTGCCAGCTCACCAGCCGCTGCGGGAGGAACAGATACGCAGTATTTT	CASSPAAAGGTDTQYF